The sequence of this TCR beta chain was determined in a study of blood T cells in healthy people across ages (dated by TCRdb to the mid-2010s). Looking at the study overall: In model experiments, roughly one uniquely barcoded TCR beta cDNA molecule per two T cells was captured by template switching. The study measured age-related changes in TCR beta repertoire diversity using deep sequencing normalized with unique cDNA molecular identifiers. The study analyzed two additional independent replicas of 1 million unique cDNA reads from the same blood draw for two donors, one aged 18 to 30 and one aged 80 or older. Donors of different ages were randomly distributed across sequencing lanes to avoid experimental bias. The donors were divided into four age groups: young (average about 16 years), middle-aged (almost 40), aged (around 67) and long-lived (82). Here is what the overall study found, with its caveats: Observed TCR beta diversity correlated strongly with the percentage of naive T cells measured by flow cytometry. As age increased, observed TCR beta diversity per million T cells dropped in a roughly linear way, and a significant reduction was already evident by age roughly 36. Total diversity estimates from one million sequenced T cells were considered lower bounds and underestimates. Because donor CMV infection status was unknown, age-related changes in expanded clonotypes were potentially confounded. Compared with the aged group, more naive CD4+ T cells, fewer expanded clones and increased TCR diversity were shown by the long-lived group, suggesting age selection. Conclusive comparison of naive and antigen-experienced compartments was prevented by the profiling of bulk unsorted PBMCs.

The germline V gene (reference sequence) supplies CDR1 LGHDT and CDR2 YNNKEL. V loses 4 bases, J loses 5 bases, and the germline ends lie 17 bases apart. From the cysteine through the phenylalanine, the CDR3 covers 15 amino acids. Of all the DNA, just the CDR3 is kept, 45 bases in frame from base 1. Donors were 30 to 45 systemically healthy Caucasian individuals from Russia aged about 6 to 100 years. Each donor gave about 9.8 milliliters of peripheral blood, drawn into EDTA-treated Vacutainer tubes. PBMCs were isolated by Ficoll-Paque density-gradient centrifugation, with at least 6 million obtained per sample. Total RNA, at least 6 micrograms per sample, was extracted from PBMCs with Trizol reagent. For every donor, an aliquot of PBMCs went through flow cytometry to measure the percentages of naive CD45RAhigh/CD27high T cells. This clonotype was seen many times. This clone's antigen is unknown. No per-base quality is available; no much larger clone lies one base away.

Libraries came from 5' RACE. Sequencing relied on an Illumina HiSeq 2500. A second PCR of about 6 to 12 cycles was run with a J-beta primer mix and a sample-barcoded 5' primer. A unique molecular identifier was introduced onto each TCR beta cDNA molecule by a template-switch 5' adaptor carrying 12 random nucleotides. Each sample yielded at least 2.5 million CDR3-containing paired-end reads. The Mint cDNA synthesis kit, primed by a TRBC-specific oligonucleotide, was used to synthesize first-strand cDNA from all RNA. After uracil-DNA glycosylase treatment, a first 18-cycle PCR used universal primers M1SS and BC2_uni_R on all cDNA. The original methods were these. For normalization, 1 million high-quality reads were randomly selected from each sample, with every read carrying a distinct molecular identifier. Instead of being binned into consensus sequences, reads that shared molecular identifiers were thrown out. MiTCR, set to a Q25 quality threshold and the strictest error-elimination algorithm, was used for CDR3 identification, clonotype clustering and error correction. A nonparametric unseen species model with Euler transformation was used to estimate a lower bound on total TCR beta diversity. TCRdb redid the processing of the public reads, applying fastp at Q25 and MiXCR, and retained in-frame beta chains. Each record represents a unique CDR3 protein, reported with the most common genes and DNA among its rows. Clone size and V and J calls follow TCRdb, not the original study. For this sample the table gives 550,000 to 650,000 distinct CDR3 sequences, of which less than 35% were detected only once. Jointly, the top ten make up 15% to 17% of the sample.

The sequence links TRBV3-1 to TRBJ1-2; TRBD1 is a possible D gene, resting on 6 matching bases. The sample comprised blood. This TCR was sampled from an elderly woman in good health. The nucleotide sequence is given as TGTGCCAGCAGCCCGGGGACGGGGACAAAATATGGCTACACCTTC. Its amino acids are CASSPGTGTKYGYTF.